This TCR beta chain is from a study of OX40 agonist ivuxolimab in advanced cancers. The overall study: The study enrolled dose-escalation patients with hepatocellular carcinoma, melanoma, renal cell or head and neck cancer. Study-level points and caveats: Averaging showed that CD8+ T cells had more expanded clones than CD4+ did.

Concerning this clone: Its antigen is still unknown.

Method: immunoSEQ multiplex PCR; TCRdb's copy keeps in-frame clones and lacks some. Among some 10,000 clones listed, 78% were seen once. Germline V gene data show CDR1 as SGDLS and CDR2 as YYNGEE. V was pared by 4 bases and J by 4 bases, with 15 bases between. The CDR3 totals 15 residues. Material: CD4+ or CD8+ T cells sorted from blood, obtained in a trial of the OX40 agonist ivuxolimab. The chain employs TRBV9 and TRBJ2-1, with D perhaps given as TRBD1 or TRBD2 (5 bases each). The clonotype was recovered from an adult with an advanced solid tumor such as melanoma, head and neck, liver or kidney cancer. This CDR3 is CASSTRGETYNEQFF. The CDR3 DNA reads TGTGCCAGCAGCACCCGGGGCGAAACGTACAATGAGCAGTTCTTC.